The text below deals with one T cell receptor beta chain. This record belongs to a study of T cells in tumors and immune-related adverse events. The CDR3 is made up of 18 amino acids. Germline loops: CDR1 MGHRA, CDR2 YSYEKL. With 0 bases removed from V and 0 bases from J, the gap between germline ends came to 14 bases. Data came from immunoSEQ multiplex PCR; TCRdb stores just in-frame clones and leaves some out. The sample records some 10,000 clones, around 90% being singletons. The source of this sequence is a female donor with metastatic renal cell carcinoma. The V gene is TRBV4-1, the J gene TRBJ1-4; TRBD1 is a possible D gene (6 bases). The source material was lymph node tissue, sampled from a patient treated with anti-PD-1 therapy. CDR3 loop: CASSQDTPGQTTNEKLFF. CDR3 bases: TGCGCCAGCAGCCAAGATACGCCCGGACAGACAACTAATGAAAAACTGTTTTTT.